The rows below give T cell receptor beta chains drawn from one sample of a study of response to subunit inactivated influenza vaccine. MiXCR, applied by TCRdb to the RT-PCR reads, yields one record per CDR3 protein. The data contain about 500,000 distinct CDR3 sequences, about 17% of them singletons. Material: CD4+ T cells sorted from PBMCs, obtained around 25 months after vaccination. Receptor source: a man aged 50-75 years who received an inactivated influenza vaccine. Each CDR3 is given with its conserved first and last residue. The order of the fields is J gene, clone size, D gene, V gene, CDR3 DNA, CDR3 protein. The D gene is left open where the match is weak. Rows give clone size only sometimes, using once, few, many, or a class for an expanded clone.

TRBJ1-5	NA	NA	TRBV3-1	TGTGCCAGCGGCCAGGACAGATATCAGCCCCAGCATTTT	CASGQDRYQPQHF
TRBJ1-5	NA	NA	TRBV30	TGTGCCTGGGCGAAGGGAGGCAATCAGCCCCAGCATTTT	CAWAKGGNQPQHF
TRBJ2-4	few	TRBD1	TRBV20-1	TGCAGTGCTTTAGGACAGGACAACATTCAGTACTTC	CSALGQDNIQYF
TRBJ2-3	many	NA	TRBV15	TGTGCCACCAGCAGAGGGACACAAGATACGCAGTATTTT	CATSRGTQDTQYF
TRBJ2-3	NA	NA	TRBV9	TGTGCCAGCAGCGTTCAGTCGGGGAACACAGATACGCAGTATTTT	CASSVQSGNTDTQYF
TRBJ1-5	NA	NA	TRBV7-2	TGTGCCAGCAGCTTAGGCTTTGGCAACCAGCCCCAGCATTTT	CASSLGFGNQPQHF
TRBJ2-7	NA	TRBD2	TRBV20-1	TGCAGTGCTAGAGAACCTAGCGGGGGCTACGAGCAGTACTTC	CSAREPSGGYEQYF
TRBJ2-7	few	NA	TRBV3-1	TGTGCCAGCAGCCCGAGCCTCGGCTCCTACGAGCAGTACTTC	CASSPSLGSYEQYF
TRBJ2-1	NA	TRBD1	TRBV24-1	TGTGCCACCAGTGACCCGGGACAGCGCAATGAGCAGTTCTTC	CATSDPGQRNEQFF
TRBJ2-7	NA	NA	TRBV12-3/TRBV12-4	TGTGCCAGCAGGCTAGGACAGTTCGAGCAGTACTTC	CASRLGQFEQYF
TRBJ2-7	few	NA	TRBV11-2	TGTGCCAGCAGCTTAGATCTGGCCAGCTACGAGCAGTACTTC	CASSLDLASYEQYF
TRBJ2-5	NA	TRBD2	TRBV5-1	TGCGCCAGCAGCTCGCGGGGGGGCAAAGGAGAGACCCAGTACTTC	CASSSRGGKGETQYF
TRBJ2-5	few	TRBD1	TRBV18	TGTGCCAGCTCATCGATACAGGGGGCTTCGGAGACCCAGTACTTC	CASSSIQGASETQYF
TRBJ2-5	NA	TRBD2	TRBV7-2	TGTGCCAGCAGCCAGGGACTAGCAGCTCAAGAGACCCAGTACTTC	CASSQGLAAQETQYF
TRBJ2-3	NA	TRBD2	TRBV12-3/TRBV12-4	TGTGCCAGCAGTTCTGGTAGCGGGAGAGTCACAGATACGCAGTATTTT	CASSSGSGRVTDTQYF
TRBJ1-6	many	NA	TRBV4-1	TGCGCCAGCAGCCAAGGGAGCTCCTATAATTCACCCCTCCACTTT	CASSQGSSYNSPLHF
TRBJ2-2	NA	TRBD1	TRBV5-1	TGCGCCAGCAGCTCAACGACAGGGGGCAGCACCGGGGAGCTGTTTTTT	CASSSTTGGSTGELFF
TRBJ2-2	NA	NA	TRBV12-3/TRBV12-4	TGTGCCAGCAGTAAAGGCGGGGAGCTGTTTTTT	CASSKGGELFF
TRBJ2-1	few	NA	TRBV12-3/TRBV12-4	TGTGCCAGCAGTGGCTCAAGGGGATACAATGAGCAGTTCTTC	CASSGSRGYNEQFF
TRBJ2-1	NA	TRBD1	TRBV7-2	TGTGCCAGCAGCTTAGTCTCGGGACAGAAGGCCCCGCAGTTCTTC	CASSLVSGQKAPQFF
TRBJ2-4	few	TRBD2	TRBV7-8	TGTGCCAGCAGCGCTAGCGGGGGAAAAAACATTCAGTACTTC	CASSASGGKNIQYF
TRBJ2-7	NA	TRBD1	TRBV27	TGTGCCAGCAGCCCAACCACGGACAGGGTACGCGAGCAGTACTTC	CASSPTTDRVREQYF
TRBJ2-1	few	NA	TRBV20-1	TGCAGTGCTAGAGTTTCAGGGAGGTTGCGGAATGAGCAGTTCTTC	CSARVSGRLRNEQFF
TRBJ1-1	few	TRBD1	TRBV20-1	TGCAGTGCTAGACGACAGGGGGTGGACACTGAAGCTTTCTTT	CSARRQGVDTEAFF
TRBJ2-7	NA	TRBD2	TRBV27	TGTGCCAGCACCTCGACTAGCGGGGGTGTCCACGAGCAGTACTTC	CASTSTSGGVHEQYF
TRBJ1-3	few	TRBD1	TRBV15	TGTGCCACCAGCAGGGACAGGACCCTCTCTGGAAACACCATATATTTT	CATSRDRTLSGNTIYF
TRBJ2-1	many	NA	TRBV7-2	TGTGCCAGCAGCCCCGATCCCCCCTCCTACAATGAGCAGTTCTTC	CASSPDPPSYNEQFF
TRBJ2-2	few	NA	TRBV11-2	TGTGCCAGCAGCCTAATCTCCGGGACACCCACCGGGGAGCTGTTTTTT	CASSLISGTPTGELFF
TRBJ2-3	NA	TRBD2	TRBV20-1	TGCAGTGCTAGCGGGGGGGCCTTGTATACGCAGTATTTT	CSASGGALYTQYF
TRBJ2-1	NA	TRBD2	TRBV5-1	TGCGCCAGCAGCTTCCCTAGCGGGACCACCTACAATGAGCAGTTCTTC	CASSFPSGTTYNEQFF
TRBJ1-4	NA	NA	TRBV18	TGTGCCAGCTCACCAAAGGGGACTAGAGGTGAAAAACTGTTTTTT	CASSPKGTRGEKLFF
TRBJ2-1	NA	NA	TRBV20-1	TGCAGTGCTAGTATGAGTGAGCAGTTCTTC	CSASMSEQFF
TRBJ2-1	few	NA	TRBV20-1	TGCAGTGCTAGAGATCCCGCGGGAAGGGGGAGTGAGCAGTTCTTC	CSARDPAGRGSEQFF
TRBJ2-5	few	TRBD2	TRBV2	TGTGCCAGCCGACTAGCGGGAGCCCAAGAGACCCAGTACTTC	CASRLAGAQETQYF
TRBJ2-4	NA	NA	TRBV7-9	TGTGCCAGCAGCTTAGAGGGGGACATTCAGTACTTC	CASSLEGDIQYF
TRBJ2-5	NA	TRBD2	TRBV6-5	TGTGCCAGCAGTACTCGGACTAGTCGTCGTGAGACCCAGTACTTC	CASSTRTSRRETQYF
TRBJ1-3	few	NA	TRBV20-1	TGCAGTGCTCCTTTTGAGGGCTTTGGAAACACCATATATTTT	CSAPFEGFGNTIYF
TRBJ2-3	NA	NA	TRBV20-1	TGCAGTGCCCCGACTTTAGATACGCAGTATTTT	CSAPTLDTQYF
TRBJ1-4	once	NA	TRBV20-1	TGCAGTGCGGTGGGACTGGGTAATGAAAAACTGTTTTTT	CSAVGLGNEKLFF
TRBJ2-1	many	NA	TRBV6-5	TGTGCCAGCAGTTACTTGGGGAAGGCAGATGAGCAGTTCTTC	CASSYLGKADEQFF
TRBJ2-7	few	TRBD1	TRBV12-3/TRBV12-4	TGTGCCAGCAGTTACTCCGGGACAGGGGGATTTTACGAGCAGTACTTC	CASSYSGTGGFYEQYF
TRBJ2-2	many	NA	TRBV6-1	TGTGCCAGCAGGGTTTACACCGGGGAGCTGTTTTTT	CASRVYTGELFF
TRBJ2-3	few	NA	TRBV4-1	TGCGCCAGCAGCCAAGACGGTATAGGGGCAGATACGCAGTATTTT	CASSQDGIGADTQYF
TRBJ2-4	many	TRBD1	TRBV20-1	TGCAGTGCTAGAGCCATGGACAGGGAGGACATTCAGTACTTC	CSARAMDREDIQYF
TRBJ2-5	NA	NA	TRBV9	TGTGCCAGCAGCGCGTCCGGGACACAAGAGACCCAGTACTTC	CASSASGTQETQYF
TRBJ2-1	few	NA	TRBV29-1	TGCAGCGTTGCCCCGCGTAGCTCCTACAATGAGCAGTTCTTC	CSVAPRSSYNEQFF
TRBJ2-3	NA	NA	TRBV5-3	TGTGCCAGCCCGAGGGCGGGTCCCTCGGATACGCAGTATTTT	CASPRAGPSDTQYF
TRBJ2-3	many	NA	TRBV12-3/TRBV12-4	TGTGCCAGCACCAGGACAGCGGCGACAGATACGCAGTATTTT	CASTRTAATDTQYF
TRBJ2-3	NA	NA	TRBV12-3/TRBV12-4	TGTGCCAGCACCCTTAGGGTCAGTGGCACAGATACGCAGTATTTT	CASTLRVSGTDTQYF
TRBJ1-6	NA	NA	TRBV20-1	TGCAGTGCTAGAACCCTGGGACGGGGGAATTCACCCCTCCACTTT	CSARTLGRGNSPLHF
TRBJ2-1	few	TRBD1	TRBV5-1	TGCGCCAAAAAACCGGGACAGAGGAATGAGCAGTTCTTC	CAKKPGQRNEQFF
TRBJ2-7	NA	NA	TRBV20-1	TGCAGTGCTAGAGAAATCTCAAGGAGGGGCCACAACGAGCAGTACTTC	CSAREISRRGHNEQYF